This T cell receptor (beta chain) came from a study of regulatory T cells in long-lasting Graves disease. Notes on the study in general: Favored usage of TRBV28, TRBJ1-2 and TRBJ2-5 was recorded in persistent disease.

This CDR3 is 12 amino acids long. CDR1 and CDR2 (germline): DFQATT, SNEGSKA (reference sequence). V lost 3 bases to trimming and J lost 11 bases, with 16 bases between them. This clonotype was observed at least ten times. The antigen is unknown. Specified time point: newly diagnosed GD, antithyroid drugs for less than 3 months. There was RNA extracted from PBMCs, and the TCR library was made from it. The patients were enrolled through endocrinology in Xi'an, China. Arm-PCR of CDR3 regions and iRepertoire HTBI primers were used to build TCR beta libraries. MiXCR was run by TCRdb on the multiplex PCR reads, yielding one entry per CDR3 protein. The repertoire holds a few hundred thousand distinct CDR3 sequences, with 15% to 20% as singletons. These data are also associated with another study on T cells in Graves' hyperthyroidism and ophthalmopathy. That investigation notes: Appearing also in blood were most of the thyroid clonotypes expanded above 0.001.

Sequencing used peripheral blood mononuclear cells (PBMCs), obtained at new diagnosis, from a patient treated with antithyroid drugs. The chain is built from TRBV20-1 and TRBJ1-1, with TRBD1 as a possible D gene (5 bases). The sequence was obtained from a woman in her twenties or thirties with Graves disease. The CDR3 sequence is CSASWASGGAFF. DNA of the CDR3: TGCAGTGCTAGTTGGGCTTCGGGGGGGGCTTTCTTT.